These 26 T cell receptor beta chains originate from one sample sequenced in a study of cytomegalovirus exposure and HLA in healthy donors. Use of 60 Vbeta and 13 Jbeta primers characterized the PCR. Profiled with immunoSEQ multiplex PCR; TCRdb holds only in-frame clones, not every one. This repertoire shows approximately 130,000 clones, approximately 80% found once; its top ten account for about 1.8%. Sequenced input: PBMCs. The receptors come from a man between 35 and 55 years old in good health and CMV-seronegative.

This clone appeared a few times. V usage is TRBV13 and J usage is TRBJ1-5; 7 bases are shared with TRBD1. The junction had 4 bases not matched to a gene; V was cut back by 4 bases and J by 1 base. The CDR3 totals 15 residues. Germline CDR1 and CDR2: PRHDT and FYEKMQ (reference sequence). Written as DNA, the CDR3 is TGTGCCAGCAGCTCCTCAGGGGGAAGCAATCAGCCCCAGCATTTT. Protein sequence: CASSSSGGSNQPQHF.

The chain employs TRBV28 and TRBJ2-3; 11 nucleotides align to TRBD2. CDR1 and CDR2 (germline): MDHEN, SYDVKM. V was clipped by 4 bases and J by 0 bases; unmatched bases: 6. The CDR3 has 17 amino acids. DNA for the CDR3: TGTGCCAGCAGTTCCCGTCGACTAGCGGGAAGCACAGATACGCAGTATTTT. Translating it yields CASSSRRLAGSTDTQYF.

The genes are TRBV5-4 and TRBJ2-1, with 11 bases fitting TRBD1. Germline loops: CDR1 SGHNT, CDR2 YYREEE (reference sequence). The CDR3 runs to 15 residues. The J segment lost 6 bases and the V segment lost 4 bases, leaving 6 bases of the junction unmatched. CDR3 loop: CASSRPGQGANEQFF. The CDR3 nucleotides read TGTGCCAGCAGCCGTCCTGGACAGGGGGCCAATGAGCAGTTCTTC.

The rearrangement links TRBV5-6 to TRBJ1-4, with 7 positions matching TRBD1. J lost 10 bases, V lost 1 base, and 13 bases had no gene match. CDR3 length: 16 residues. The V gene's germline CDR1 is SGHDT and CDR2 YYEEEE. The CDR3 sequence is CASSLYGTDSSGKLFF. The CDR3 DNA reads TGTGCCAGCAGCTTGTATGGGACAGATTCCTCAGGAAAACTGTTTTTT. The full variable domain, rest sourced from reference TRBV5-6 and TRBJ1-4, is DAGVTQSPTHLIKTRGQQVTLRCSPKSGHDTVSWYQQALGQGPQFIFQYYEEEERQRGNFPDRFSGHQFPNYSSELNVNALLLGDSALYLCASSLYGTDSSGKLFFGSGTQLSVL.

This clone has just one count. The CDR3 DNA reads TGTGCCAGCAGAGGAGGACAGGGAATCTACAATGAGCAGTTCTTC. It specifies CASRGGQGIYNEQFF. This rearrangement joins TRBV2 to TRBJ2-1; 8 bases align to TRBD1. Germline V gives CDR1 SNHLY, CDR2 FYNNEI. CDR3 size: 15 residues. Trimming removed 6 bases from V and 3 bases from J; junction bases left unmatched: 7.

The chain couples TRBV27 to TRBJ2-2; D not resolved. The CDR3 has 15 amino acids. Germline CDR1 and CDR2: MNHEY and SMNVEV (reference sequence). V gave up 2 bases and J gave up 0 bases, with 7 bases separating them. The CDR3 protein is CASSLLPPNTGELFF. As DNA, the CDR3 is TGTGCCAGCAGTTTACTCCCTCCGAACACCGGGGAGCTGTTTTTT.

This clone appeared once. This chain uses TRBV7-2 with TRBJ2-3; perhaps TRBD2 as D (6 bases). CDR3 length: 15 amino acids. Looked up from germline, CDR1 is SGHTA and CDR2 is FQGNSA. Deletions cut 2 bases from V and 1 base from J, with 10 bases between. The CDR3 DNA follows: TGTGCCAGCAGCTTATGGGCTAGCGGCACAGATACGCAGTATTTT. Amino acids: CASSLWASGTDTQYF.

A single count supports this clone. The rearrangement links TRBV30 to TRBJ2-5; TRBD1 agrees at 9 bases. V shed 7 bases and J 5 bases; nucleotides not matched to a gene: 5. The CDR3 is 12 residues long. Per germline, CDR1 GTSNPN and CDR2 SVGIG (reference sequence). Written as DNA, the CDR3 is TGTGCCTCAACAGGGGGCGTGGAGACCCAGTACTTC. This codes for CASTGGVETQYF.

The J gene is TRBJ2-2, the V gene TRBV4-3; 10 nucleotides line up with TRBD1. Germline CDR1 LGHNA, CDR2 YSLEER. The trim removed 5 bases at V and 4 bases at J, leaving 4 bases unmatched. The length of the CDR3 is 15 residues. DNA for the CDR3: TGCGCCAGCAGCTCCGGACAGGGGGGCACCGGGGAGCTGTTTTTT. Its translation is CASSSGQGGTGELFF.

Here the CDR3 reads CASAPGKGRPFGSGANVLTF. The DNA for the CDR3 is TGTGCCAGCGCCCCGGGGAAGGGTCGCCCCTTTGGCTCTGGGGCCAACGTCCTGACTTTC. The chain carries TRBV2 and TRBJ2-6; perhaps TRBD2 as D (5 bases). This CDR3 is 20 amino acids long. Trimming removed 8 bases from V and 0 bases from J, with 26 bases in between. From germline, CDR1 is SNHLY and CDR2 FYNNEI.

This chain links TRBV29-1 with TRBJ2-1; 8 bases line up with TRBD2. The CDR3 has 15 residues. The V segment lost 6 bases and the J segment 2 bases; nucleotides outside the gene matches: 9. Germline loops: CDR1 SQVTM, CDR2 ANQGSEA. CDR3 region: CSVTGGSGAYNEQFF. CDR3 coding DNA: TGCAGCGTGACCGGGGGTAGCGGGGCCTACAATGAGCAGTTCTTC.

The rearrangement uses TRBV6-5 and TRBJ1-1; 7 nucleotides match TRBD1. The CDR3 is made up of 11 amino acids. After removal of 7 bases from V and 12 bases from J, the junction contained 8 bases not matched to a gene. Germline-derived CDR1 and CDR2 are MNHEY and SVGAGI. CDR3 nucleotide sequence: TGTGCCAGCAAGACAGGGTCATCGACTTTCTTT. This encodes CASKTGSSTFF.

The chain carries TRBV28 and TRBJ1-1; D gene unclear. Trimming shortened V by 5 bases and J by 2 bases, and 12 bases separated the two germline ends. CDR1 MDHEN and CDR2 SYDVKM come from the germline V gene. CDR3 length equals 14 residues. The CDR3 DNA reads TGTGCCAGCAGTCTTAAACACCCAAACACTGAAGCTTTCTTT. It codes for CASSLKHPNTEAFF.

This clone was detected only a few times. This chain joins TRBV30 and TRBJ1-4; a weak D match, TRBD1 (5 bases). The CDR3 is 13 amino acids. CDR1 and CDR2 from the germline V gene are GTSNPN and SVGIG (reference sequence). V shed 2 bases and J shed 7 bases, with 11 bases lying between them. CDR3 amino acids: CAWSRQGGEKLFF. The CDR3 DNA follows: TGTGCCTGGAGTAGGCAGGGTGGTGAAAAACTGTTTTTT.

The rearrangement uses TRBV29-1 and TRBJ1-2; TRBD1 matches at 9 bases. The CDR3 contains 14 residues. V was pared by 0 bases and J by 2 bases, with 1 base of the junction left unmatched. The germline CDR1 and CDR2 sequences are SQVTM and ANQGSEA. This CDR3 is CSVEDGTGNYGYTF. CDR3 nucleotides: TGCAGCGTTGAAGACGGGACAGGGAACTATGGCTACACCTTC.

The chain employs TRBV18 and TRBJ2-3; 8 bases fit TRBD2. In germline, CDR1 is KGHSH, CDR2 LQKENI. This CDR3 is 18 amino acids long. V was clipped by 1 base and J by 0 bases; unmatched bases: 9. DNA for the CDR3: TGTGCCAGCTCACCACTTGGCGGGGGGTACTCTAGCACAGATACGCAGTATTTT. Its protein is CASSPLGGGYSSTDTQYF.

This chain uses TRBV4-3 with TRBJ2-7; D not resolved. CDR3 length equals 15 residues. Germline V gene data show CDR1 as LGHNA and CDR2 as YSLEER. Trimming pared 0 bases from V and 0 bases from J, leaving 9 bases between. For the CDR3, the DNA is TGCGCCAGCAGCCAAGAGCGGTCGAGCTCCTACGAGCAGTACTTC. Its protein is CASSQERSSSYEQYF.

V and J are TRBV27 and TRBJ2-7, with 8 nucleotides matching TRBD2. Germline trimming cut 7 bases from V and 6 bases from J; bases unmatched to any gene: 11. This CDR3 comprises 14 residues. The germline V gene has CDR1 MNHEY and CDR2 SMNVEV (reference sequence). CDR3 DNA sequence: TGTGCCAGCACTCGGCGGGAGGACTCGGGCGAGCAGTACTTC. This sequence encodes CASTRREDSGEQYF.

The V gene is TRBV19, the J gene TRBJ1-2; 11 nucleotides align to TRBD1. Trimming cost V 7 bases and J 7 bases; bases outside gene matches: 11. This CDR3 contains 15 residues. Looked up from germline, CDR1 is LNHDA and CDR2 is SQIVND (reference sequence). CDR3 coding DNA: TGTGCCAGTACGGACGTCGGACAGGGGGCTTCTGGCTACACCTTC. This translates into CASTDVGQGASGYTF. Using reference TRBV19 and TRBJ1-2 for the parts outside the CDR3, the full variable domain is DGGITQSPKYLFRKEGQNVTLSCEQNLNHDAMYWYRQDPGQGLRLIYYSQIVNDFQKGDIAEGYSVSREKKESFPLTVTSAQKNPTAFYLCASTDVGQGASGYTFGSGTRLTVV.

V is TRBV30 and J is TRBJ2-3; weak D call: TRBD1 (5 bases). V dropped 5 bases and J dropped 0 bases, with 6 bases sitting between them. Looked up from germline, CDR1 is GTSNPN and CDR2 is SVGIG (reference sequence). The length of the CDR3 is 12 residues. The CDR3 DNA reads TGTGCCTGGGACAGAAGCACAGATACGCAGTATTTT. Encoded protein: CAWDRSTDTQYF.

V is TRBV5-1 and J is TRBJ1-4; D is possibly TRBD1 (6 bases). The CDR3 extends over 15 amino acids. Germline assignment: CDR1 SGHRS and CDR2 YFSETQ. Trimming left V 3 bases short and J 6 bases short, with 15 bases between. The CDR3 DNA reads TGCGCCAGCAGCTGGAAGGACAGCATACATGAAAAACTGTTTTTT. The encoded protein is CASSWKDSIHEKLFF.

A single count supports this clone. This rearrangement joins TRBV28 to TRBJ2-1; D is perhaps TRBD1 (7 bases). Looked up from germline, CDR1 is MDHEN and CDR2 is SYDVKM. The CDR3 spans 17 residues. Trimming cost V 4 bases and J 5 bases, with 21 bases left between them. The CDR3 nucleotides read TGTGCCAGCAGTTCTGTCGTCAGGGGGGAGAGGGACAATGAGCAGTTCTTC. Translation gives CASSSVVRGERDNEQFF. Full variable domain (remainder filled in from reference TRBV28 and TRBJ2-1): DVKVTQSSRYLVKRTGEKVFLECVQDMDHENMFWYRQDPGLGLRLIYFSYDVKMKEKGDIPEGYSVSREKKERFSLILESASTNQTSMYLCASSSVVRGERDNEQFFGPGTRLTVL.

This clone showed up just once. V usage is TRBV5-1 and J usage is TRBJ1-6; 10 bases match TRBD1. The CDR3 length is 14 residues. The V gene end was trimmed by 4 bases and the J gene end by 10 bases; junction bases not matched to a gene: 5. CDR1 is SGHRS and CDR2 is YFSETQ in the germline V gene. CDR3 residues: CASSAGQGISPLHF. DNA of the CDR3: TGCGCCAGCAGCGCGGGACAGGGGATCTCACCCCTCCACTTT.

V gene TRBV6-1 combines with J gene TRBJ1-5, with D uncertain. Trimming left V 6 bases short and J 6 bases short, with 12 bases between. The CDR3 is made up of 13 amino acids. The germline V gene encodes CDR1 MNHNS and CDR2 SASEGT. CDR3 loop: CASSQEGFQPQHF. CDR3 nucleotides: TGTGCCAGCAGCCAAGAGGGTTTTCAGCCCCAGCATTTT.

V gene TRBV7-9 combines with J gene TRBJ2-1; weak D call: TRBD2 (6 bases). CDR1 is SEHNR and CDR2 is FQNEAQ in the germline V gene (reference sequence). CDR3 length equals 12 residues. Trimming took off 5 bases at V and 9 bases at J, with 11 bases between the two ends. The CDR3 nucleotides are TGTGCCAGCAGCGTGGACTATCGTGAGCAGTTCTTC. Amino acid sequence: CASSVDYREQFF.

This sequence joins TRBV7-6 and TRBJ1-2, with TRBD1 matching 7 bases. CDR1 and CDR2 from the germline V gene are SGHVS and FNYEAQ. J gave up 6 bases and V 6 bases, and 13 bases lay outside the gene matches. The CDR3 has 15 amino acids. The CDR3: CASRESTGEWDGYTF. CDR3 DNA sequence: TGTGCCAGCAGAGAATCAACAGGGGAGTGGGATGGCTACACCTTC.